This passage covers 19 T cell receptor beta chains from one sample sequenced in a study of a mutant IDH1 vaccine in newly diagnosed glioma. Their antigens remain unidentified. Assay: immunoSEQ multiplex PCR; the TCRdb copy retains only in-frame clones and omits some. The profile shows some 60,000 clones, 80% to 90% of them singletons. Time point defined: week 35, safety follow-up. The vaccine gave 300 ug of a 20-mer mutant IDH1 peptide subcutaneously per dose. The sample consisted of PBMCs, taken from a glioma patient whose treatment included an IDH1 peptide vaccine. The receptor set was obtained from a man in his forties with glioma.

The chain joins TRBV7-2 to TRBJ2-3; D is unclear. Trimming left V 1 base short and J 7 bases short, with 6 bases between. Germline V gene lookup returns CDR1 SGHTA and CDR2 FQGNSA. The CDR3 length is 12 residues. The CDR3 loop reads CASSLVKNTQYF. The CDR3 DNA is TGTGCCAGCAGCTTAGTGAAAAATACGCAGTATTTT.

The chain has TRBV23-1 and TRBJ2-7, with TRBD2 as a possible D gene (6 bases). TRBV23-1 is marked as an open reading frame, function uncertain. With 0 bases removed from V and 5 bases from J, the gap between germline ends came to 14 bases. This CDR3 is 15 amino acids long. In DNA form, the CDR3 reads TGCGCCAGCAGTCAATCACGGCAGGGAGGCCACGAGCAGTACTTC. This encodes CASSQSRQGGHEQYF.

This chain uses TRBV27 with TRBJ2-1; the D gene is possibly TRBD2 (5 bases). V lost 5 bases and J lost 3, with 14 bases in between. This CDR3 comprises 15 residues. Per germline, CDR1 MNHEY and CDR2 SMNVEV (reference sequence). CDR3 amino acids: CASSLRGSNYNEQFF. The CDR3 nucleotides read TGTGCCAGCAGTCTACGAGGGTCGAACTACAATGAGCAGTTCTTC.

This chain joins TRBV19 and TRBJ1-1, with D possibly being TRBD1 (6 bases). The germline V gene has CDR1 LNHDA and CDR2 SQIVND (reference sequence). The CDR3 covers 15 residues. Trimming took off 6 bases at V and 6 bases at J, with 20 bases between the two ends. CDR3 sequence reads: CASSRTQGRLPEAFF. CDR3 in DNA: TGTGCCAGTAGCAGGACACAGGGAAGGTTACCTGAAGCTTTCTTT. The entire variable domain, with the rest obtained from reference TRBV19 and TRBJ1-1, is as follows: DGGITQSPKYLFRKEGQNVTLSCEQNLNHDAMYWYRQDPGQGLRLIYYSQIVNDFQKGDIAEGYSVSREKKESFPLTVTSAQKNPTAFYLCASSRTQGRLPEAFFGQGTRLTVV.

V and J are TRBV13 and TRBJ2-3; 7 nucleotides align to TRBD2. This CDR3 spans 13 amino acids. Germline CDR1 is PRHDT and CDR2 is FYEKMQ (reference sequence). After removal of 2 bases from V and 7 bases from J, the junction contained 3 bases not matched to a gene. The CDR3 is CASSLSGGNTQYF. CDR3 bases: TGTGCCAGCAGCTTATCCGGGGGGAATACGCAGTATTTT. The full variable domain, its missing parts supplied by reference TRBV13 and TRBJ2-3, is AAGVIQSPRHLIKEKRETATLKCYPIPRHDTVYWYQQGPGQDPQFLISFYEKMQSDKGSIPDRFSAQQFSDYHSELNMSSLELGDSALYFCASSLSGGNTQYFGPGTRLTVL.

The chain has TRBV7-9 and TRBJ1-5; 7 bases fit TRBD1. The J segment lost 7 bases and the V segment lost 5 bases, leaving 5 bases of the junction unmatched. This CDR3 contains 13 residues. Looked up from germline, CDR1 is SEHNR and CDR2 is FQNEAQ (reference sequence). CDR3 nucleotide sequence: TGTGCCAGCAGCCTTGAAGGGGGCCAGCCCCAGCATTTT. This gives the protein CASSLEGGQPQHF.

This chain joins TRBV19 and TRBJ2-7; 8 bases agree with TRBD1. V gave up 6 bases and J gave up 3 bases; unmatched junction bases: 7. The CDR3 has 14 residues. The germline gives CDR1 LNHDA, CDR2 SQIVND (reference sequence). The CDR3 bases are TGTGCCAGTAGCAGCTGGACAGGGATCTACGAGCAGTACTTC. It specifies CASSSWTGIYEQYF. Full variable domain (outside the CDR3, taken from reference TRBV19 and TRBJ2-7): DGGITQSPKYLFRKEGQNVTLSCEQNLNHDAMYWYRQDPGQGLRLIYYSQIVNDFQKGDIAEGYSVSREKKESFPLTVTSAQKNPTAFYLCASSSWTGIYEQYFGPGTRLTVT.

The V and J genes are TRBV9 and TRBJ2-1, with 7 bases aligning to TRBD2. Unmatched junction bases numbered 6, after V lost 0 bases and J lost 0 bases. Germline V gene sequence: CDR1 SGDLS, CDR2 YYNGEE. This CDR3 has 17 residues. CDR3 amino acids: CASSVGTSASSYNEQFF. CDR3 DNA sequence: TGTGCCAGCAGCGTAGGAACTAGCGCGAGCTCCTACAATGAGCAGTTCTTC.

This rearrangement joins TRBV27 to TRBJ2-7, with a possible D match to TRBD2 (6 bases). Germline values: CDR1 MNHEY, CDR2 SMNVEV (reference sequence). With 5 bases removed from V and 6 bases from J, the gap between germline ends came to 17 bases. The CDR3 runs to 14 residues. The DNA for the CDR3 is TGTGCCAGCAGTGTTGGGACTCCCCTCCCCGAGCAGTACTTC. It codes for CASSVGTPLPEQYF.

A few counts support this clone. V is TRBV19 and J is TRBJ1-4; possible D gene TRBD1, 6 bases. From germline, CDR1 is LNHDA and CDR2 SQIVND (reference sequence). The CDR3 covers 13 residues. V was trimmed by 2 bases and J by 6 bases, leaving 7 bases between them. The CDR3 region has the DNA TGTGCCAGTAGTATATGGGGGCATGAAAAACTGTTTTTT. Translated, it gives CASSIWGHEKLFF. The complete variable domain, with remaining parts taken from reference TRBV19 and TRBJ1-4, reads DGGITQSPKYLFRKEGQNVTLSCEQNLNHDAMYWYRQDPGQGLRLIYYSQIVNDFQKGDIAEGYSVSREKKESFPLTVTSAQKNPTAFYLCASSIWGHEKLFFGSGTQLSVL.

The chain uses TRBV7-8 and TRBJ1-2; 10 nucleotides agree with TRBD1. The V segment lost 5 bases and the J segment 4 bases; nucleotides outside the gene matches: 1. From germline, CDR1 is SGHVS and CDR2 FQNEAQ. CDR3 length equals 13 residues. DNA of the CDR3: TGTGCCAGCAGCCGGGACAGGGGCTATGGCTACACCTTC. It specifies CASSRDRGYGYTF.

In this sample, this clone turned up once. The V gene is TRBV28, the J gene TRBJ2-7; D not resolved. V lost 4 bases and J 1 base, leaving 11 bases between the germline ends. Germline loops: CDR1 MDHEN, CDR2 SYDVKM. The CDR3 has 14 amino acids. The CDR3 bases are TGTGCCAGCAGTTCCCCGACGATGTCCTACGAGCAGTACTTC. Translating gives CASSSPTMSYEQYF.

J is TRBJ1-1 and V is TRBV30; D not certain. The CDR3 contains 13 residues. V was clipped by 7 bases and J by 5 bases, with 17 bases between them. The germline gives CDR1 GTSNPN, CDR2 SVGIG (reference sequence). The CDR3 DNA sequence: TGTGCCTTGGGCGGCCTAGGTTATACTGAAGCTTTCTTT. It specifies CALGGLGYTEAFF.

The chain combines TRBV11-2 with TRBJ1-1; 7 positions agree with TRBD1. The V and J ends lost 4 bases and 2 bases, in that order; junction bases with no gene match: 4. CDR1 and CDR2 from the germline V gene are SGHAT and FQNNGV. The CDR3 length is 14 residues. CDR3 sequence: CASSWGQQNTEAFF. In DNA form, the CDR3 reads TGTGCCAGCAGCTGGGGACAGCAAAACACTGAAGCTTTCTTT.

The chain employs TRBV9 and TRBJ2-7, with 14 bases that match TRBD2. The germline V gene encodes CDR1 SGDLS and CDR2 YYNGEE. This CDR3 spans 15 amino acids. The ends lost 3 bases at V and 6 bases at J; junction bases unmatched: 5. Here the CDR3 reads CASSGGLAGVSEQYF. CDR3 DNA: TGTGCCAGCAGCGGGGGACTAGCGGGAGTGAGCGAGCAGTACTTC.

This clone has a handful of counts. V is TRBV6-5 and J is TRBJ1-1; 8 bases align to TRBD1. The CDR3 runs 13 residues. In germline, CDR1 is MNHEY, CDR2 SVGAGI. V shed 6 bases, J shed 5 bases, and the junction held 5 bases outside the gene matches. The CDR3 DNA reads as TGTGCCAGCAGGATGGACAGGGATACTGAAGCTTTCTTT. Translated: CASRMDRDTEAFF.

DNA for the CDR3: TGTGCCATCAGCGCCTCGGGGGAGACCCAGTACTTC. This codes for CAISASGETQYF. J is TRBJ2-5 and V is TRBV10-3; TRBD2 might be the D (5 bases). From germline, CDR1 is ENHRY and CDR2 SYGVKD. V shed 6 bases and J shed 5 bases, with 10 bases lying between them. This CDR3 region has 12 residues.

The chain links TRBV6-5 to TRBJ2-1, with D unclear. The CDR3 loop spans 12 amino acids. Germline CDR1 is MNHEY and CDR2 is SVGAGI. The V gene lost 7 bases and the J gene lost 9 bases, with 13 bases spanning the gap. CDR3 DNA: TGTGCCAGCAACACCTCACCGGGTGAGCAGTTCTTC. Amino acids: CASNTSPGEQFF.

This chain joins TRBV7-8 and TRBJ1-2, with D unclear. CDR1 is SGHVS, CDR2 FQNEAQ, per germline. The CDR3 is made up of 15 amino acids. V was cut by 0 bases and J by 8 bases, with 16 bases left in between. CDR3 nucleotides: TGTGCCAGCAGCTTAGCAAGACGGAGGCGGAACGGCTACACCTTC. Translating gives CASSLARRRRNGYTF.